The T cell receptor (beta chain) under discussion was sequenced for a study of blood T cell repertoires in COVID-19. This CDR3 spans 16 amino acids. The V gene lost 0 bases and the J gene lost 0 bases, with 9 bases spanning the gap. Germline CDR1 reads SGHTA; CDR2 reads FQGNSA. The assay was immunoSEQ multiplex PCR, and TCRdb's table has in-frame clones only and misses some. The repertoire consists of some 55,000 clones, with 60% to 80% occurring once and the leading ten covering 43%. What was sequenced was peripheral blood. This receptor was obtained from a man aged 65 to 79 with active or convalescent COVID-19. The genes are TRBV7-2 and TRBJ1-3, with D unresolved. This CDR3 reads CASSLARQRSGNTIYF. CDR3 coding DNA: TGTGCCAGCAGCTTAGCGCGGCAGCGCTCTGGAAACACCATATATTTT.